This T cell receptor (beta chain) was found in a study of blood T cells in healthy people across ages. This clonotype was found many times. A second roughly 6 to 11 cycle PCR used barcoded and J-beta primers. TCRdb analysed the 5' RACE reads with MiXCR anew, one entry per CDR3 protein. The sample includes 550,000 to 750,000 distinct CDR3 sequences, around 20% of them seen just once. This receptor was identified in a man between 65 and 85 years old in good health. The sequencing input was blood.

CDR3 DNA sequence: TGTGCCAGCAGCGTAGTGGGACAGGGGAACAATGAGCAGTTCTTC. The encoded protein is CASSVVGQGNNEQFF. The chain is built from TRBV9 and TRBJ2-1; 10 nucleotides align to TRBD1. Germline V gene lookup returns CDR1 SGDLS and CDR2 YYNGEE. V was clipped by 0 bases and J by 5 bases; unmatched bases: 2. CDR3 length: 15 amino acids.